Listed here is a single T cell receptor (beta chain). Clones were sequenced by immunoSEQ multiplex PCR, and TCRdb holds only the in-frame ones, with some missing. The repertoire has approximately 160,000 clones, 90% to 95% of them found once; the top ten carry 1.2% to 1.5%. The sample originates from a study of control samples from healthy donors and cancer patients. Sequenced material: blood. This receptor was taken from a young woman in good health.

CDR3: CASSPTGTSGINEQFF. The CDR3, as DNA: TGTGCCAGCAGCCCTACCGGGACTAGCGGGATAAATGAGCAGTTCTTC. The chain employs TRBV3-1 (or the pseudogene TRBV3-2) and TRBJ2-1, with TRBD2 matching over 13 bases. The CDR3 consists of 16 residues. CDR1 and CDR2 (germline): LGHDT, YNNKEL (reference sequence). The V and J ends lost 4 bases and 7 bases, in that order; junction bases with no gene match: 7.